What follows are 9 T cell receptor beta chains derived from one specimen sequenced in a study of Graves' ophthalmopathy and Graves' hyperthyroidism. Amplified material comprised TCR beta CDR3 regions derived from RNA transcripts. An opening RT-PCR round employed HTBI primers and preceded a second-round multiplex PCR. MiXCR, applied by TCRdb to the multiplex PCR reads, yields one record per CDR3 protein. The sample shows 500,000 to 700,000 distinct CDR3 sequences, around a fifth of them seen only once. The sample consisted of peripheral blood. These receptors came from a woman younger than 35 with stable Graves' hyperthyroidism. Some clones in this sample may be carry-over from other donors' samples.

This clonotype was counted at least ten times. The chain employs TRBV15 and TRBJ1-5, with D possibly matching TRBD1 (5 bases). The CDR3 has 13 amino acids. Trimming shortened V by 3 bases and J by 6 bases, and 9 bases separated the two germline ends. The germline V gene has CDR1 LNHNV and CDR2 YYDKDF (reference sequence). CDR3 amino acids: CATSSQGFQPQHF. The CDR3 DNA follows: TGTGCCACCAGCAGTCAGGGTTTTCAGCCCCAGCATTTT. Filled out from reference TRBV15 and TRBJ1-5, the complete variable domain reads DAMVIQNPRYQVTQFGKPVTLSCSQTLNHNVMYWYQQKSSQAPKLLFHYYDKDFNNEADTPDNFQSRRPNTSFCFLDIRSPGLGDTAMYLCATSSQGFQPQHFGDGTRLSIL.

This clonotype occurred many times. CDR3 DNA: TGTGCCAGCAGCCCTAGGGGCACCTCTGGAAACACCATATATTTT. It translates to CASSPRGTSGNTIYF. This sequence joins TRBV7-2 and TRBJ1-3; perhaps TRBD1 as D (5 bases). This CDR3 is 15 amino acids long. CDR1 and CDR2 from the germline V gene are SGHTA and FQGNSA. Trimming removed 5 bases from V and 0 bases from J, with 11 bases in between.

The genes are TRBV27 and TRBJ1-6; D is undetermined. Trimming cost V 6 bases and J 8 bases, with 14 bases left between them. The CDR3 contains 14 residues. Germline V gene sequence: CDR1 MNHEY, CDR2 SMNVEV (reference sequence). The CDR3 protein is CASSRTGLYSPLHF. In nucleotides, the CDR3 is TGTGCCAGCAGCCGGACCGGCCTCTATTCACCCCTCCACTTT.

The chain is built from TRBV19 and TRBJ1-6; 7 bases align to TRBD1. The CDR3 has 14 residues. Germline-derived CDR1 and CDR2 are LNHDA and SQIVND (reference sequence). V lost 9 bases to trimming and J lost 8 bases; unmatched junction nucleotides: 10. CDR3 protein: CASRQTGSDSPLHF. The DNA for the CDR3 is TGTGCCAGCAGACAGACAGGGAGCGATTCACCCCTCCACTTT.

The chain is built from TRBV11-2 and TRBJ2-7; either TRBD1 or TRBD2 may fit D (6 bases each). This CDR3 spans 14 amino acids. Trimming took off 5 bases at V and 1 base at J, with 12 bases between the two ends. Per germline, CDR1 SGHAT and CDR2 FQNNGV. This CDR3 is CASSERGASYEQYF. In DNA form, the CDR3 reads TGTGCCAGCAGCGAGAGGGGGGCGTCCTACGAGCAGTACTTC.

There are many counts of this clonotype. CDR3 DNA sequence: TGTGCCAGCAGTGAGGAGGAGGGGGCGATGTGGACTGAAGCTTTCTTT. Its protein is CASSEEEGAMWTEAFF. The chain uses TRBV6-1 and TRBJ1-1; 7 bases match TRBD1. The V gene end was trimmed by 3 bases and the J gene end by 5 bases; junction bases not matched to a gene: 12. Germline V CDR1 and CDR2: MNHNS, SASEGT. The CDR3 is 16 amino acids.

This chain connects TRBV6-1 to TRBJ2-1; 8 nucleotides agree with TRBD1. The end of the DNA aligns better with TRBJ2-7, so the J call may be wrong. The CDR3 has 15 residues. Germline loops: CDR1 MNHNS, CDR2 SASEGT. CDR3 amino acids: CASSEPNRGAGLQYF. The DNA of the CDR3 is TGTGCCAGCAGTGAACCAAACAGGGGGGCCGGATTGCAGTACTTC.

This chain connects TRBV5-1 to TRBJ1-2; 8 nucleotides line up with TRBD1. V shed 0 bases, J shed 2 bases, and the junction held 3 bases outside the gene matches. This CDR3 has 15 residues. Germline assignment: CDR1 SGHRS and CDR2 YFSETQ. Here the CDR3 reads CASSLEGTGNYGYTF. The CDR3 DNA reads TGCGCCAGCAGCTTGGAGGGGACAGGAAACTATGGCTACACCTTC.

In its sample, this clonotype was seen a few times. This chain joins TRBV6-1 and TRBJ1-2, with D maybe TRBD1 (5 bases). Germline CDR1 is MNHNS and CDR2 is SASEGT. V shed 5 bases and J shed 8 bases, with 18 bases lying between them. CDR3 length: 14 residues. Here the CDR3 reads CASSPLWGDKGYTF. CDR3 DNA: TGTGCCAGCAGTCCCCTGTGGGGGGATAAGGGCTACACCTTC.